This T cell receptor (beta chain) was sequenced during a study of cytomegalovirus exposure and HLA in healthy donors. This table comes from immunoSEQ multiplex PCR, and its TCRdb copy is limited to in-frame clones, with some not included. The sample includes about 140,000 clones, around four fifths of them seen just once. The sample consisted of PBMCs. The TCR originated in a woman between 25 and 40 years old in good health and CMV-seronegative.

DNA of the CDR3: TGTGCCAGCAGTGGTTACTATGGACAGCCCTATGGCTACACCTTC. Its protein is CASSGYYGQPYGYTF. The rearrangement joins TRBV6-1 to TRBJ1-2; TRBD1 might be the D (6 bases). Germline lookup yields CDR1 MNHNS and CDR2 SASEGT. The CDR3 length is 15 residues. With 4 bases removed from V and 4 bases from J, the gap between germline ends came to 16 bases.